The 13 T cell receptor beta chains given below trace back to one sample, sequenced in a study of cytomegalovirus exposure and HLA in healthy donors. The PCR made use of 60 Vbeta and 13 Jbeta primers. Using immunoSEQ multiplex PCR, the repertoire was profiled, and TCRdb retains in-frame clones only, with some absent. Counted here are around 210,000 clones, approximately 85% occurring once; the ten biggest clones make up 0.24%. Sequenced input: PBMCs. Every receptor here comes from a girl aged 2 to 9 in good health and CMV-seronegative.

The chain combines TRBV11-3 with TRBJ2-1, with TRBD2 as a possible D gene (6 bases). CDR3 size: 15 residues. Germline-derived CDR1 and CDR2 are SGHNT and YENEEA. The ends were cut back, 4 bases at V and 4 bases at J, with 14 bases in the middle. Here the CDR3 DNA reads TGTGCCAGCAGCTCTCGTAGCGGTATATACAATGAGCAGTTCTTC. It is translated as CASSSRSGIYNEQFF.

The chain couples TRBV7-9 to TRBJ1-4, with 10 bases lining up with TRBD1. Germline CDR1 SEHNR, CDR2 FQNEAQ (reference sequence). The CDR3 covers 17 residues. V gave up 4 bases and J gave up 4 bases; unmatched junction bases: 9. DNA for the CDR3: TGTGCCAGCAGCTCACAGGGACAGGGGAAGGGTAATGAAAAACTGTTTTTT. The encoded protein is CASSSQGQGKGNEKLFF.

The chain joins TRBV4-1 to TRBJ2-2; D gene unclear. The ends were cut back, 1 base at V and 1 base at J, with 7 bases in the middle. The CDR3 has 15 residues. Germline V lookup: CDR1 MGHRA, CDR2 YSYEKL. The DNA for the CDR3 is TGCGCCAGCAGCCAAGCTACCCAGAACACCGGGGAGCTGTTTTTT. Its protein product is CASSQATQNTGELFF.

CDR3 DNA sequence: TGTGCCACCGCGGGACTAGCGGGGGTGCCGGGCCGAACGTACCAAGAGACCCAGTACTTC. It translates to CATAGLAGVPGRTYQETQYF. V gene TRBV19 combines with J gene TRBJ2-5; 14 bases match TRBD2. The CDR3 covers 20 residues. Trimming removed 10 bases from V and 0 bases from J; junction bases left unmatched: 19. The germline V gene has CDR1 LNHDA and CDR2 SQIVND (reference sequence).

V usage is TRBV14 and J usage is TRBJ1-2, with 8 bases lining up with TRBD1. Germline CDR1 and CDR2: SGHDN and FVKESK. This CDR3 spans 14 amino acids. J gave up 8 bases and V 2 bases, and 7 bases lay outside the gene matches. CDR3 sequence (DNA): TGTGCCAGCAGCCAAAGGACAGGGCGACGGGGCTACACCTTC. The encoded protein is CASSQRTGRRGYTF.

This chain uses TRBV5-6 with TRBJ2-4; no reliable D call. This CDR3 has 14 residues. Trimming pared 0 bases from V and 7 bases from J, leaving 11 bases between. Germline V gene data show CDR1 as SGHDT and CDR2 as YYEEEE. The DNA of the CDR3 is TGTGCCAGCAGCTTGGGGGTCCCCAGGAACATTCAGTACTTC. Residues: CASSLGVPRNIQYF.

The chain couples TRBV15 to TRBJ2-7; 7 positions match TRBD2. This CDR3 region has 14 residues. The germline gives CDR1 LNHNV, CDR2 YYDKDF (reference sequence). The J segment lost 6 bases and the V segment lost 3 bases, leaving 8 bases of the junction unmatched. The CDR3 sequence is CATSRGKVAGEQYF. CDR3 DNA sequence: TGTGCCACCAGCAGGGGCAAAGTAGCGGGCGAGCAGTACTTC.

V usage is TRBV19 and J usage is TRBJ1-1, with D unresolved. Trimming pared 4 bases from V and 5 bases from J, leaving 8 bases between. In germline, CDR1 is LNHDA, CDR2 SQIVND (reference sequence). The CDR3 contains 12 residues. This chain's CDR3 is CASSTMRTEAFF. The CDR3, as DNA: TGTGCCAGTAGTACTATGAGAACTGAAGCTTTCTTT.

The chain links TRBV6-1 to TRBJ2-7; TRBD2 aligns across 9 bases. The V segment lost 6 bases and the J segment 5 bases; nucleotides outside the gene matches: 11. This CDR3 has 15 amino acids. Germline V gene lookup returns CDR1 MNHNS and CDR2 SASEGT. Written as DNA, the CDR3 is TGTGCCAGCAGGGTAGCGGGAGCTTCACCCCACGAGCAGTACTTC. This codes for CASRVAGASPHEQYF.

The rearrangement uses TRBV6-1 and TRBJ1-5, with 7 bases identical to TRBD1. Trimming took 1 base from V and 1 from J; bases not matched to a gene: 1. CDR3 length: 15 residues. Per the germline V gene, CDR1 is MNHNS and CDR2 is SASEGT. The CDR3, as DNA: TGTGCCAGCAGTGAAGTGGACAGGAGCAATCAGCCCCAGCATTTT. Translated: CASSEVDRSNQPQHF.

The gene calls are TRBV6-5 and TRBJ1-2, with D maybe TRBD1 (6 bases). This CDR3 region has 15 residues. Germline CDR1 is MNHEY and CDR2 is SVGAGI. With 6 bases removed from V and 2 bases from J, the gap between germline ends came to 16 bases. The CDR3: CASRLTDRENYGYTF. CDR3 nucleotide sequence: TGTGCCAGCAGACTCACGGACAGAGAGAACTATGGCTACACCTTC.

The chain joins TRBV7-9 to TRBJ1-4; 8 nucleotides agree with TRBD1. The CDR3 is 15 residues long. Germline lookup yields CDR1 SEHNR and CDR2 FQNEAQ (reference sequence). J lost 8 bases, V lost 6 bases, and 11 bases had no gene match. Here the CDR3 reads CASSLPGQVGEKLFF. CDR3 nucleotide sequence: TGTGCCAGCAGTTTGCCGGGACAGGTTGGCGAAAAACTGTTTTTT. The full variable domain, in which reference TRBV7-9 and TRBJ1-4 provide the parts outside the CDR3, is DTGVSQNPRHKITKRGQNVTFRCDPISEHNRLYWYRQTLGQGPEFLTYFQNEAQLEKSRLLSDRFSAERPKGSFSTLEIQRTEQGDSAMYLCASSLPGQVGEKLFFGSGTQLSVL.

As regards this clone: An end of the junction differs from the germline gene, which may be a read error. This rearrangement joins TRBV27 to TRBJ2-7, with 8 positions matching TRBD1. Looked up from germline, CDR1 is MNHEY and CDR2 is SMNVEV (reference sequence). CDR3 length: 15 residues. CDR3 in DNA: TGTGCTAGCAGTTTAATGGGGACGACAGGGGCCGAGCAGTACTTC. Encoded protein: CASSLMGTTGAEQYF.